Included here is one T cell receptor (beta chain) sequence, with context. At deep level, the assay was performed. In the original processing: Junction-only immunoSEQ sequences carried no quality scores, so filtering differed. Clones were sequenced by immunoSEQ multiplex PCR, and TCRdb holds only the in-frame ones, with some missing. V, J and clone size were drawn from that table, and D and trimming were deduced from the DNA. The table shows 730,000 or so clones, with approximately 75% occurring only once. The data were taken from a study of shared clonotypes between healthy human individuals. Whole-study context: Each donor contributed plates that comprised three CD4 naive, three CD4 memory, two CD8 naive and one CD8 memory.

The CDR3 covers 14 residues. Per germline, CDR1 SGHDN and CDR2 FVKESK. V lost 3 bases and J 0 bases, leaving 8 bases between the germline ends. Sequenced: memory CD4+ T cells sorted from blood. Subset reported: CD45RA-negative fraction. This TCR was sampled from a woman aged 30 to 39 in good health. The V and J genes are TRBV14 and TRBJ2-5; no clear D gene. The CDR3 region has the DNA TGTGCCAGCAGCCATGTCCGGAACCAAGAGACCCAGTACTTC. This gives the protein CASSHVRNQETQYF.